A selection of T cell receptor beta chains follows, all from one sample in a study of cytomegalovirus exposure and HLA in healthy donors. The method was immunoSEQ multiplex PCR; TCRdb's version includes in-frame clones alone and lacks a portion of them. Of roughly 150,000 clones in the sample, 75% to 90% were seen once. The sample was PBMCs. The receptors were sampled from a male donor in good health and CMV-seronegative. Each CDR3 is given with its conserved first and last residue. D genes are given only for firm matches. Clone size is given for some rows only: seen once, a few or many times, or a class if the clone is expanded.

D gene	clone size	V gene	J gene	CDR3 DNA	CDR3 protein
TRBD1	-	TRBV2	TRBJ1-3	TGTGCCAGCAGGCGGGACAGGACTACCTCTGGAAACACCATATATTTT	CASRRDRTTSGNTIYF
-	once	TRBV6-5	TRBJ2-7	TGTGCCAGCAGTTCGGTCTCCGAGCAGTACTTC	CASSSVSEQYF
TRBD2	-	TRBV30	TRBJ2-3	TGTGCCTGGAGTGTAAAAGATATAGCGGGGGGGAAACGATCGGATACGCAGTATTTT	CAWSVKDIAGGKRSDTQYF
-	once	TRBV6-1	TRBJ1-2	TGTGCCAGCACTATGACAGCTAACTATGGCTACACCTTC	CASTMTANYGYTF
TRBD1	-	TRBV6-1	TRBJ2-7	TGTGCCAGCAACCCAAGATTCAGGGGGTCCTACGAGCAGTACTTC	CASNPRFRGSYEQYF
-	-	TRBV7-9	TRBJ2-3	TGTGCCAGCAGCTTAGCGACGACTGCCCGAACTAGCACAGATACGCAGTATTTT	CASSLATTARTSTDTQYF
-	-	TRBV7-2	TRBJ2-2	TGTGCCAGCAGCCACACAGACACCGGGGAGCTGTTTTTT	CASSHTDTGELFF
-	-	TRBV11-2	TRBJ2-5	TGTGCCAGCAGCTTAGAAGGTCAGTGGGCTCAAGAGACCCAGTACTTC	CASSLEGQWAQETQYF
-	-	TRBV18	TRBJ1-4	TGTGCCAGCTCACCACGAGGGAGGAGGCCCGCAACTAATGAAAAACTGTTTTTT	CASSPRGRRPATNEKLFF
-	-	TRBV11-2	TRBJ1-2	TGTGCCAGCAGCTTAAATTATAGACAGCAGGATAACTATGGCTACACCTTC	CASSLNYRQQDNYGYTF
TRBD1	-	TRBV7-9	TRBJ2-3	TGTGCCAGCAGCCGGGACAGGAGCGGCACAGATACGCAGTATTTT	CASSRDRSGTDTQYF
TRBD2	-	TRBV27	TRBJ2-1	TGTGCCAGCAGTTTAAGACTAGCGGATGAGCAGTTCTTC	CASSLRLADEQFF
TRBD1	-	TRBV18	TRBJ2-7	TGTGCCAGCTCACACGGACAGGGGCACTACGAGCAGTACTTC	CASSHGQGHYEQYF
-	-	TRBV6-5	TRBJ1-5	TGTGCCAGCAGTGGGGGAGGAAGCAATCAGCCCCAGCATTTT	CASSGGGSNQPQHF
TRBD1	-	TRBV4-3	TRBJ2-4	TGCGCCAGCAGCCTAAGGACAGGGCGATGGGAGGAGATTCAGTACTTC	CASSLRTGRWEEIQYF
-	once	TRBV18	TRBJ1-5	TGTGCCAGCTCAACAGGGTTTCAGCCCCAGCATTTT	CASSTGFQPQHF
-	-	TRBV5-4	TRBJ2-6	TGTGCCAGCAGCTTGCGTTCTGGGGCCAACGTCCTGACTTTC	CASSLRSGANVLTF
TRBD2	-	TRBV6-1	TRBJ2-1	TGTGCCGGTCGGGGGGGGCCTTACAATGAGCAGTTCTTC	CAGRGGPYNEQFF
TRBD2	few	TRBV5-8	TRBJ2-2	TGTGCCAGCAGCCCCGGGGGGGCCCTCACCGGGGAGCTGTTTTTT	CASSPGGALTGELFF
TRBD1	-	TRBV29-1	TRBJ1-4	TGCAGCGTTGGGGACAGGGGTGAAAAACTGTTTTTT	CSVGDRGEKLFF
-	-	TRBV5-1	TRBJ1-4	TGCGCCAGCAGCTTGGTGACAGCCGAGAATCTGGAAAAACTGTTTTTT	CASSLVTAENLEKLFF
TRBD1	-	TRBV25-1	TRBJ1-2	TGTGCCAGCAGCCCAACCCGGATAGGACAGGGGCATTATGGCTACACCTTC	CASSPTRIGQGHYGYTF
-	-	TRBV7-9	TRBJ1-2	TGTGCCAGCAGCTTTCTTTCCACCCTGGGCCGAAGGGGAGGCTACACCTTC	CASSFLSTLGRRGGYTF
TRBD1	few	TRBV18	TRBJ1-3	TGTGCCAGCTCTACAGGGGTCTCTGGAAACACCATATATTTT	CASSTGVSGNTIYF
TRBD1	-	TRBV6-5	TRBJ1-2	TGTGCCAGCAGTTATCTCGACAGGGGGTATGGCTACACCTTC	CASSYLDRGYGYTF
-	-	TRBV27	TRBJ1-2	TGTGCCAGCAGTCCTTGGAGAGGGAACTATGGCTACACCTTC	CASSPWRGNYGYTF
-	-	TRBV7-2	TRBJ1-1	TGTGCCAGCAGCTTAACACTAATGAACACTGAAGCTTTCTTT	CASSLTLMNTEAFF
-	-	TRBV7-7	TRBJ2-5	TGTGCCAGCAGCCCCTCGGGCCAAGAGACCCAGTACTTC	CASSPSGQETQYF
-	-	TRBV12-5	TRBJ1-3	TGTGCTAGTGGTTTGGTACCCACATTGTCCACCATATATTTT	CASGLVPTLSTIYF
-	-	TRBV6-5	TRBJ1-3	TGTGCCAGCTCCTTGACAGGCGGAAACACCATATATTTT	CASSLTGGNTIYF